Listed here are 31 T cell receptor beta chains from one sample, sequenced in a study of breast tumors, draining lymph nodes, adjacent tissues. Samples came from axillary lymph nodes draining the breast cancer. MiXCR was run by TCRdb on the multiplex PCR reads, yielding one entry per CDR3 protein. The sample comprises roughly 80,000 distinct CDR3 sequences, approximately 19% of which are singletons, and approximately 2.5% rests with the top ten. Material: axillary lymph node tissue. The source is a female donor with breast cancer. Some clones in this sample may be carry-over from other donors' samples.

The chain has TRBV28 and TRBJ1-2; the match to TRBD1 covers 9 bases. Germline CDR1 reads MDHEN; CDR2 reads SYDVKM. This CDR3 contains 16 residues. V lost 6 bases, J lost 5 bases, and 13 bases stayed unmatched. DNA of the CDR3: TGTGCCAGCAGCTCCCCTCCGGGACAGGGAAGGTATGGCTACACCTTC. This sequence encodes CASSSPPGQGRYGYTF.

This clonotype came up many times. The V gene is TRBV2, the J gene TRBJ1-2, with a tentative D call TRBD1 (6 bases). With 7 bases removed from V and 8 bases from J, the gap between germline ends came to 20 bases. The CDR3 extends over 14 amino acids. Germline V gene data show CDR1 as SNHLY and CDR2 as FYNNEI. CDR3 nucleotide sequence: TGTGCCAGCACCCCCGCGACAGGCGCCCTGGGCTACACCTTC. Protein product: CASTPATGALGYTF.

This chain connects TRBV12-3 or TRBV12-4 to TRBJ1-2; weak D call: TRBD1 (6 bases). The CDR3 is made up of 13 amino acids. V was pared by 5 bases and J by 2 bases, with 9 bases between. CDR3: CASSDRINYGYTF. The CDR3 DNA reads as TGTGCCAGCAGTGACAGGATCAACTATGGCTACACCTTC.

This clonotype showed up many times. CDR3 protein: CASSLTSGSLETQYF. In nucleotides, the CDR3 is TGCGCCAGCAGCTTGACTAGCGGGAGTTTGGAGACCCAGTACTTC. The V gene is TRBV5-1, the J gene TRBJ2-5; 11 bases align to TRBD2. Losses at the gene ends were 1 base for V and 5 bases for J; bases not matched to a gene: 4. Germline V lookup: CDR1 SGHRS, CDR2 YFSETQ. CDR3 length equals 15 residues.

Many counts were recorded for this clonotype. This chain joins TRBV6-2 or TRBV6-3 and TRBJ2-7, with TRBD2 identical over 9 bases. The CDR3 has 16 residues. Losses at the gene ends were 0 bases for V and 4 bases for J; bases not matched to a gene: 7. Germline CDR1 and CDR2: MNHEY and SVGEGT. This CDR3 is CASSYSISGSLYEQYF. CDR3 DNA sequence: TGTGCCAGCAGTTACTCGATTAGCGGGAGCCTGTACGAGCAGTACTTC.

This clonotype was detected only a few times. This chain uses TRBV28 with TRBJ2-7; a weak D match, TRBD1 (6 bases). CDR3 length: 15 amino acids. V was shortened by 3 bases and J by 3 bases, with 15 bases between the two germline ends. The germline V gene encodes CDR1 MDHEN and CDR2 SYDVKM. CDR3 protein: CASSFSGQSYYEQYF. CDR3 sequence (DNA): TGTGCCAGCAGTTTCTCTGGACAGAGTTACTACGAGCAGTACTTC. Looking up the rest from reference TRBV28 and TRBJ2-7 gives the full variable domain: DVKVTQSSRYLVKRTGEKVFLECVQDMDHENMFWYRQDPGLGLRLIYFSYDVKMKEKGDIPEGYSVSREKKERFSLILESASTNQTSMYLCASSFSGQSYYEQYFGPGTRLTVT.

The chain carries TRBV10-3 and TRBJ2-4; TRBD2 matches 9 bases. The germline V gene encodes CDR1 ENHRY and CDR2 SYGVKD. J was trimmed by 4 bases and V by 0 bases; bases with no gene match: 10. This CDR3 is built from 18 residues. CDR3 nucleotide sequence: TGTGCCATCAGTGAGTCCCCCGGCGGGAGGGGAGGAAAAAACATTCAGTACTTC. Protein product: CAISESPGGRGGKNIQYF.

This clonotype was seen ten or more times. This chain connects TRBV29-1 to TRBJ2-1, with D tentatively TRBD1 (5 bases). The germline V and J ends were trimmed by 7 bases and 7 bases, with 14 bases remaining between them. This CDR3 comprises 12 residues. In germline, CDR1 is SQVTM, CDR2 ANQGSEA. CDR3 loop: CSGGEPGNEQFF. The CDR3 coding sequence is TGCAGCGGGGGTGAGCCAGGGAATGAGCAGTTCTTC.

This clonotype was seen many times. This sequence joins TRBV20-1 and TRBJ2-2; D is unclear. V was clipped by 0 bases and J by 1 base, with 9 bases between them. This CDR3 spans 15 amino acids. Germline lookup yields CDR1 DFQATT and CDR2 SNEGSKA (reference sequence). CDR3 DNA sequence: TGCAGTGCTAGAGATCGGCGAAAGAACACCGGGGAGCTGTTTTTT. Protein: CSARDRRKNTGELFF.

This clonotype was observed many times. The chain has TRBV5-6 and TRBJ2-2; D gene unclear. From germline, CDR1 is SGHDT and CDR2 YYEEEE. Trimming took 1 base from V and 6 from J, leaving 4 bases between them. There are 12 residues in the CDR3. The CDR3 loop is CASSLISGELFF. The CDR3 region has the DNA TGTGCCAGCAGCTTGATCTCCGGGGAGCTGTTTTTT. Variable domain in full (rest from reference TRBV5-6 and TRBJ2-2): DAGVTQSPTHLIKTRGQQVTLRCSPKSGHDTVSWYQQALGQGPQFIFQYYEEEERQRGNFPDRFSGHQFPNYSSELNVNALLLGDSALYLCASSLISGELFFGEGSRLTVL.

There are many counts of this clonotype. The chain uses TRBV6-5 and TRBJ2-2, with 10 bases aligning to TRBD1. Germline CDR1 is MNHEY and CDR2 is SVGAGI. V shed 2 bases, J shed 14 bases, and the junction held 5 bases outside the gene matches. The CDR3 has 13 amino acids. The CDR3 DNA follows: TGTGCCAGCAGTTACACGGGACAGGGGAGTCTGTTTTTT. It is translated as CASSYTGQGSLFF.

This clonotype was seen many times. The rearrangement uses TRBV11-3 and TRBJ2-7; TRBD2 is a possible D gene (5 bases). Looked up from germline, CDR1 is SGHNT and CDR2 is YENEEA. V was shortened by 5 bases and J by 4 bases, with 15 bases between the two germline ends. This CDR3 region has 14 residues. The CDR3 DNA reads as TGTGCCAGCAGCCCTACTAGGGTCAAGTACGAGCAGTACTTC. Amino acids: CASSPTRVKYEQYF.

This clonotype was seen repeatedly, ten times or more. The chain joins TRBV6-5 to TRBJ1-5, with D uncertain. The CDR3 sequence is 14 residues long. Trimming cost V 0 bases and J 6 bases, with 9 bases left between them. Germline assignment: CDR1 MNHEY and CDR2 SVGAGI. CDR3 DNA sequence: TGTGCCAGCAGTTACTCTTCCTACGGTCAGCCCCAGCATTTT. This encodes CASSYSSYGQPQHF.

The chain is built from TRBV6-2 or TRBV6-3 and TRBJ2-1, with D possibly being TRBD2 (6 bases). V lost 5 bases and J lost 5, with 7 bases in between. In germline, CDR1 is MNHEY, CDR2 SVGEGT. This CDR3 region has 12 residues. The CDR3 reads CASSPGDNEQFF. The DNA of the CDR3 is TGTGCCAGCAGTCCGGGGGACAATGAGCAGTTCTTC.

A note on this clonotype: This may be a read error: a much more frequent sequence differs by one nucleotide. The CDR3 coding sequence is TGTGCCGGCAGCTTCACGGCTTCACCCCTCCACTTT. This gives the protein CAGSFTASPLHF. The V gene is TRBV5-6, the J gene TRBJ1-6, with D unresolved. The CDR3 has 12 residues. CDR1 and CDR2 (germline): SGHDT, YYEEEE.

This clonotype was picked up many times. This sequence joins TRBV20-1 and TRBJ2-3; D is perhaps TRBD1 or TRBD2 (5 bases each). V dropped 3 bases and J dropped 7 bases, with 17 bases sitting between them. The CDR3 is made up of 14 amino acids. Germline CDR1 reads DFQATT; CDR2 reads SNEGSKA (reference sequence). The CDR3 is CSARGVGALNTQYF. The CDR3 coding sequence is TGCAGTGCTAGGGGGGTCGGGGCCCTTAATACGCAGTATTTT.

Many counts were recorded for this clonotype. V is TRBV7-6 and J is TRBJ2-7, with TRBD2 matching over 8 bases. V gave up 1 base and J gave up 6 bases; unmatched junction bases: 5. Germline CDR1 is SGHVS and CDR2 is FNYEAQ. This CDR3 spans 14 amino acids. CDR3 loop: CASSLGLAGGEQYF. DNA of the CDR3: TGTGCCAGCAGCTTAGGGCTAGCGGGCGGCGAGCAGTACTTC.

This clonotype was detected only a few times. The chain combines TRBV28 with TRBJ2-7; D possibly corresponds to TRBD2 (7 bases). CDR1 and CDR2 from the germline V gene are MDHEN and SYDVKM. Trimming shortened V by 0 bases and J by 5 bases, and 17 bases separated the two germline ends. The length of the CDR3 is 16 residues. As DNA, the CDR3 is TGTGCCAGCAGTTTATGGGGGGGCGGGAGTAGCCACGAGCAGTACTTC. Translation gives CASSLWGGGSSHEQYF.

This clonotype was seen at least ten times. The chain joins TRBV20-1 to TRBJ2-1; D is unresolved. Trimming removed 1 base at V and 0 bases at J, with 7 bases between. The germline V gene has CDR1 DFQATT and CDR2 SNEGSKA (reference sequence). CDR3 length: 14 amino acids. CDR3 bases: TGCAGTGCTAGAGTAGGCCGCTCCTACAATGAGCAGTTCTTC. Translating gives CSARVGRSYNEQFF.

This clonotype occurred many times. J is TRBJ2-1 and V is TRBV10-2, with 11 bases that match TRBD2. The CDR3 contains 13 residues. The germline V gene encodes CDR1 WSHSY and CDR2 SAAADI. V shed 4 bases, J shed 11 bases, and the junction held 4 bases outside the gene matches. CDR3 coding DNA: TGCGCCAGCAGTGGACTAGCGGGAAAACAGCAGTTCTTC. Residues: CASSGLAGKQQFF.

This clonotype was picked up many times. The chain links TRBV11-2 to TRBJ2-2; the D is unclear. Germline V gene lookup returns CDR1 SGHAT and CDR2 FQNNGV. CDR3 length: 15 amino acids. Trimming removed 4 bases from V and 4 bases from J, with 13 bases in between. The CDR3 is CASSSYSAATGELFF. The CDR3 bases are TGTGCCAGCAGCTCCTACAGCGCCGCCACCGGGGAGCTGTTTTTT.

CDR3 bases: TGTGCCACCATATTCGTAGCGGCGAATTACAATGAGCAGTTCTTC. It encodes CATIFVAANYNEQFF. V gene TRBV6-1 combines with J gene TRBJ2-1; tentatively, D is TRBD2 (6 bases). V was pared by 10 bases and J by 4 bases, with 20 bases between. Germline V gives CDR1 MNHNS, CDR2 SASEGT. This CDR3 has 15 residues.

This clonotype has only one observation. The chain recombines TRBV18 with TRBJ2-1; D possibly corresponds to TRBD1 (5 bases). V shed 6 bases and J shed 5 bases, with 14 bases lying between them. CDR1 KGHSH and CDR2 LQKENI come from the germline V gene. CDR3 size: 14 residues. As DNA, the CDR3 is TGTGCCAGCTCCCTCGGGCAGACAGACAATGAGCAGTTCTTC. Translating it yields CASSLGQTDNEQFF.

This clonotype was found many times. The genes are TRBV4-1 and TRBJ2-2, with 9 nucleotides matching TRBD2. V lost 0 bases to trimming and J lost 7 bases; unmatched junction nucleotides: 6. CDR1 and CDR2 (germline): MGHRA, YSYEKL. The length of the CDR3 is 16 residues. The CDR3: CASSQEGIAGVGELFF. CDR3 nucleotide sequence: TGCGCCAGCAGCCAAGAGGGGATAGCGGGAGTCGGGGAGCTGTTTTTT.

This clonotype was detected ten times or more. This chain uses TRBV5-4 with TRBJ2-5; D perhaps matches TRBD1 (6 bases). The CDR3 spans 14 residues. Germline V gene sequence: CDR1 SGHNT, CDR2 YYREEE (reference sequence). V was cut by 4 bases and J by 2 bases, with 12 bases left in between. The CDR3 DNA is TGTGCCAGCAGCCCTAGGACAGCACAAGAGACCCAGTACTTC. Amino acid sequence: CASSPRTAQETQYF.

This clonotype was observed at least ten times. At one boundary the junction diverges from the germline segment, which might be a read error. CDR3 amino acids: CASSLSTPPSPYEQYF. The CDR3 DNA follows: TGTGCTAGCAGCTTATCGACTCCTCCCAGCCCTTACGAGCAGTACTTC. This rearrangement joins TRBV7-7 to TRBJ2-7; no definite D call. Germline V CDR1 and CDR2: SSHAT, FNYEAQ (reference sequence). There are 16 residues in the CDR3.

This clonotype has more than one count but fewer than ten. The CDR3 reads CASSQDRPAGYGYTF. In DNA, the CDR3 is TGTGCCAGCAGCCAAGACAGACCTGCTGGCTATGGCTACACCTTC. The chain combines TRBV3-1 with TRBJ1-2; D unclear. The CDR3 runs 15 residues. The V gene's germline CDR1 is LGHDT and CDR2 YNNKEL (reference sequence). Deletions cut 0 bases from V and 4 bases from J, with 12 bases between.

This clonotype has a count of ten or more. V and J are TRBV5-1 and TRBJ2-2, with a possible D match to TRBD2 (5 bases). Germline CDR1 is SGHRS and CDR2 is YFSETQ. This CDR3 is built from 14 residues. The V and J ends lost 4 bases and 1 base respectively, with 8 bases between them. As DNA, the CDR3 is TGCGCCAGCAGCCAAGGACTGAACACCGGGGAGCTGTTTTTT. Its translation is CASSQGLNTGELFF.

In regard to this clonotype: A junction boundary mismatches the germline segment, possibly from a read error. The chain couples TRBV5-5 to TRBJ2-5; the match to TRBD1 covers 10 bases. The CDR3 extends over 15 amino acids. Germline CDR1 and CDR2: SGHKS and YYEKEE (reference sequence). CDR3 DNA: TGTGCCAGCGGCTTGGAGCGACAGGGGGCCCAGACCCAGTACTTC. Amino acid sequence: CASGLERQGAQTQYF.

This clonotype was detected ten times or more. This chain links TRBV6-1 with TRBJ2-7, with 7 positions matching TRBD2. Germline CDR1 is MNHNS and CDR2 is SASEGT. V gave up 1 base and J gave up 2 bases; unmatched junction bases: 5. CDR3 length: 15 residues. The DNA for the CDR3 is TGTGCCAGCAGTGAAGTTAGGGGAGGGACCTACGAGCAGTACTTC. Translation gives CASSEVRGGTYEQYF.

The table lists this clonotype with many counts. The V gene is TRBV7-2, the J gene TRBJ2-7; 14 bases are a match to TRBD2. The ends lost 5 bases at V and 9 bases at J; junction bases unmatched: 9. The CDR3 consists of 15 residues. The germline V gene has CDR1 SGHTA and CDR2 FQGNSA. CDR3 bases: TGTGCCAGCAGCCCAGGGACTAGCGGGAGAATTGGGCAGTACTTC. Amino acids: CASSPGTSGRIGQYF. Looking up the rest from reference TRBV7-2 and TRBJ2-7 gives the full variable domain: GAGVSQSPSNKVTEKGKDVELRCDPISGHTALYWYRQSLGQGLEFLIYFQGNSAPDKSGLPSDRFSAERTGGSVSTLTIQRTQQEDSAVYLCASSPGTSGRIGQYFGPGTRLTVT.